These 6 T cell receptor beta chains originate from one sample sequenced in a study of blood T cell repertoires in COVID-19. Assay used: immunoSEQ multiplex PCR; TCRdb lists only in-frame clones, some missing. The sample has 250,000 to 350,000 clones; approximately 89% are singletons. What was sequenced was peripheral blood. These receptor sequences come from an older woman with acute or convalescent COVID-19.

This rearrangement joins TRBV6-6 to TRBJ2-1; possibly TRBD2 for D (8 bases). V lost 5 bases, J lost 7 bases, and 24 bases lay in between. The CDR3 consists of 17 residues. Germline lookup yields CDR1 MNHNY and CDR2 SVGAGI (reference sequence). The CDR3 loop is CASSRGQVGRGKNEQFF. In DNA form, the CDR3 reads TGTGCCAGCAGTCGTGGACAGGTCGGGAGGGGGAAGAATGAGCAGTTCTTC.

V gene TRBV6-5 combines with J gene TRBJ1-3; D might be TRBD1 (5 bases). Trimming cost V 6 bases and J 1 base, with 10 bases left between them. There are 14 residues in the CDR3. Germline V CDR1 and CDR2: MNHEY, SVGAGI. For the CDR3, the DNA is TGTGCCAGCAGAGCCGGGGGATCTGGAAACACCATATATTTT. Residues: CASRAGGSGNTIYF.

The chain combines TRBV27 with TRBJ1-4; 7 bases agree with TRBD1. Trimming took 5 bases from V and 2 from J; bases not matched to a gene: 5. Germline V gene lookup returns CDR1 MNHEY and CDR2 SMNVEV (reference sequence). The CDR3 length is 15 residues. In nucleotides, the CDR3 is TGTGCCAGCAGTCCCTCGACAGGGACTAATGAAAAACTGTTTTTT. It yields the protein CASSPSTGTNEKLFF.

CDR3 in DNA: TGCGCCAGCACCCTGGGGGGGAATGAGCAGTTCTTC. This codes for CASTLGGNEQFF. The rearrangement uses TRBV5-1 and TRBJ2-1; 7 nucleotides match TRBD2. Trimming cost V 6 bases and J 7 bases; bases outside gene matches: 4. Germline-derived CDR1 and CDR2 are SGHRS and YFSETQ. This CDR3 region has 12 residues. Filled out from reference TRBV5-1 and TRBJ2-1, the complete variable domain reads KAGVTQTPRYLIKTRGQQVTLSCSPISGHRSVSWYQQTPGQGLQFLFEYFSETQRNKGNFPGRFSGRQFSNSRSEMNVSTLELGDSALYLCASTLGGNEQFFGPGTRLTVL.

Only a few counts were recorded for this clone. Other DNA sequences from this sample encode an identical CDR3 as well. The chain uses TRBV6-4 and TRBJ2-3; TRBD2 matches at 8 bases. CDR3 length equals 14 residues. V was clipped by 5 bases and J by 1 base; unmatched bases: 2. The germline CDR1 and CDR2 sequences are MRHNA and SNTAGT. CDR3: CASSRAGGTDTQYF. As DNA, the CDR3 is TGTGCCAGCAGTAGAGCGGGGGGCACAGATACGCAGTATTTT.

The chain joins TRBV7-9 to TRBJ1-5; 12 bases match TRBD1. The J segment lost 2 bases and the V segment lost 6 bases, leaving 14 bases of the junction unmatched. Germline CDR1 SEHNR, CDR2 FQNEAQ (reference sequence). The CDR3 totals 19 residues. Written as DNA, the CDR3 is TGTGCCAGCAGTCACTTGCTGGGACAGGGGGCGATTGGCAATCAGCCCCAGCATTTT. Protein: CASSHLLGQGAIGNQPQHF.